The rows below give T cell receptor beta chains drawn from one sample of a study of metastatic and nonmetastatic thyroid tumors. TCRdb re-called the PCR reads via MiXCR. Of about 15,000 clones in the sample, 29% were seen once. The specimen sequenced was tumor tissue. The receptors here all came from a male donor with papillary thyroid cancer or a benign thyroid nodule (not recorded which). Some clones in this sample may be carry-over from other donors' samples. Each CDR3 is given with its conserved first and last residue. The order of the fields is CDR3 length, D gene, V gene, clone size, J gene, CDR3 protein, CDR3 DNA. The D gene is left open where the match is weak. Clone size appears in some rows only: once, few, many, or a class for an expanded clone.

length: 15
D: .
V: TRBV6-1
size: .
J: TRBJ2-7
CDR3: CASSEGARDVYEQYF
DNA: TGTGCCAGCAGTGAAGGGGCCAGAGATGTCTACGAGCAGTACTTC

length: 15
D: TRBD2
V: TRBV5-1
size: many
J: TRBJ2-7
CDR3: CASSFSPSGTYEQYF
DNA: TGCGCCAGCAGCTTCAGTCCTAGCGGGACTTACGAGCAGTACTTC

length: 18
D: TRBD2
V: TRBV6-2/TRBV6-3
size: once
J: TRBJ2-2
CDR3: CASSRRGGRGGNTVELFF
DNA: TGTGCCAGCAGTCGAAGGGGGGGTCGGGGGGGCAACACCGTTGAGCTGTTTTTT

length: 14
D: .
V: TRBV20-1
size: .
J: TRBJ2-1
CDR3: CSAPIWSSYNEQFF
DNA: TGCAGTGCTCCAATTTGGAGCTCCTACAATGAGCAGTTCTTC

length: 17
D: TRBD1
V: TRBV6-5
size: many
J: TRBJ1-1
CDR3: CASSYLFTGGAASEAFF
DNA: TGTGCCAGCAGTTACCTCTTTACAGGGGGCGCGGCTTCAGAAGCTTTCTTT

length: 16
D: TRBD2
V: TRBV7-6
size: many
J: TRBJ2-7
CDR3: CASSPGLAGSSYEQYF
DNA: TGTGCCAGCAGCCCCGGACTAGCGGGGAGCTCCTACGAGCAGTACTTC

length: 13
D: TRBD1
V: TRBV12-3/TRBV12-4
size: many
J: TRBJ1-2
CDR3: CASTWTGGGGYTF
DNA: TGTGCCAGCACCTGGACAGGGGGAGGGGGCTACACCTTC

length: 15
D: .
V: TRBV7-2
size: many
J: TRBJ1-2
CDR3: CASSLVAHASYGYTF
DNA: TGTGCCAGCAGCTTAGTAGCCCACGCCTCCTATGGCTACACCTTC

length: 15
D: .
V: TRBV20-1
size: .
J: TRBJ2-1
CDR3: CSAKEGGMGYNEQFF
DNA: TGCAGTGCTAAGGAGGGCGGGATGGGCTACAATGAGCAGTTCTTC

length: 16
D: TRBD2
V: TRBV11-1
size: many
J: TRBJ2-7
CDR3: CASSLSLTSGTYEQYF
DNA: TGTGCCAGCAGCCTATCTCTGACTAGCGGGACGTACGAGCAGTACTTC

length: 14
D: .
V: TRBV27
size: many
J: TRBJ1-6
CDR3: CASSLRGEGSPLHF
DNA: TGTGCCAGCAGTTTACGGGGGGAAGGGTCACCCCTCCACTTT

length: 11
D: .
V: TRBV5-1
size: medium-sized
J: TRBJ1-2
CDR3: CASSSGYGYTF
DNA: TGCGCCAGCAGCTCAGGCTATGGCTACACCTTC

length: 15
D: .
V: TRBV6-6
size: few
J: TRBJ2-7
CDR3: CASSYSLEVSYEQYF
DNA: TGTGCCAGCAGTTACTCCCTAGAGGTCTCCTACGAGCAGTACTTC

length: 14
D: TRBD2
V: TRBV6-1
size: few
J: TRBJ2-7
CDR3: CASILLAGLDEQYF
DNA: TGTGCCAGCATCCTACTAGCGGGGTTGGACGAGCAGTACTTC

length: 15
D: .
V: TRBV7-8
size: .
J: TRBJ2-7
CDR3: CASSFRFGDYYEQYF
DNA: .

length: 17
D: .
V: TRBV24-1
size: .
J: TRBJ2-6
CDR3: CATSDPPEGSGANVLTF
DNA: TGTGCCACCAGTGATCCCCCTGAGGGCTCTGGGGCCAACGTCCTGACTTTC

length: 20
D: TRBD1
V: TRBV12-3/TRBV12-4
size: .
J: TRBJ1-5
CDR3: CASSFFRPTQGQGYNQPQHF
DNA: TGTGCCAGCAGTTTTTTCCGACCCACCCAGGGACAGGGGTACAATCAGCCCCAGCATTTT

length: 11
D: .
V: TRBV20-1
size: .
J: TRBJ2-7
CDR3: CSARDNYEQYF
DNA: TGCAGTGCTAGAGACAACTACGAGCAGTACTTC

length: 15
D: TRBD1
V: TRBV20-1
size: .
J: TRBJ1-5
CDR3: CSARAGTGGSQPQHF
DNA: TGCAGTGCTAGAGCTGGGACAGGGGGCTCTCAGCCCCAGCATTTT